Included here is one TCR beta chain sequence, with context. Germline V gene sequence: CDR1 LGHDT, CDR2 YNNKEL (reference sequence). The CDR3 spans 18 residues. V lost 5 bases and J 4 bases, leaving 24 bases between the germline ends. The sample belongs to a study of blood T cell repertoires in COVID-19. Overall study: PBMCs, B-cell-depleted T cells, or T cells were the source of the cDNA or gDNA that made up the material.

As originally analysed: From reference gene primer amplification, estimates of nucleated cell counts were derived. The repertoire was sequenced with immunoSEQ multiplex PCR; TCRdb's copy has only in-frame clones and lacks some. That table gives V, J and clone size, and the DNA gave D and trimming. Of roughly 380,000 clones in the sample, approximately 80% are singletons; the top ten hold 0.85% to 1.2%. This sequence joins TRBV3-1 (or the pseudogene TRBV3-2) and TRBJ1-3; maybe TRBD1 (6 bases). This TCR came from a human donor with acute or convalescent COVID-19. The donor label of this sample is uncertain. Sequences were obtained from peripheral blood. The CDR3 DNA sequence: TGTGCCAGCAGCGCCCGGGCAGGTGGCAGGGGATCCGGAAACACCATATATTTT. As protein: CASSARAGGRGSGNTIYF.